These T cell receptor beta chains were read from a single sample in a study of blood T cell repertoires in COVID-19. Measured with immunoSEQ multiplex PCR; TCRdb has only the in-frame clones, and not every one. The sample comprises 40,000 to 50,000 clones, less than 95% of which are singletons, and around 6.4% rests with the top ten. The sequenced material came from peripheral blood. These receptors were obtained from an older man with active COVID-19. The CDR3 runs from the conserved cysteine through the conserved F or W. The D gene is left open where the match is weak. Clone size is stated in some rows and not others, as once, few, many or a class when expanded.

.	TRBV29-1	TRBD1	TRBJ2-5	TGCAGCGTTGGACAGGGGGCGCGGGAGACCCAGTACTTC	CSVGQGARETQYF
once	TRBV18	.	TRBJ1-1	TGTGCCAGCTCACCACCGGCCCAGGGCGGAAACACTGAAGCTTTCTTT	CASSPPAQGGNTEAFF
.	TRBV6-2/TRBV6-3	TRBD2	TRBJ2-3	TGTGCCAGCAGTTACGGACTAGCGGACACAGATACGCAGTATTTT	CASSYGLADTDTQYF
.	TRBV20-1	.	TRBJ1-2	TGCAGTGCTAGAGAGAGCTCTCGCTACACCTTC	CSARESSRYTF
.	TRBV25-1	TRBD1	TRBJ1-4	TGTGCCAGCACCACGACAGGGGGATTAGAAAAACTGTTTTTT	CASTTTGGLEKLFF
once	TRBV27	TRBD1	TRBJ1-2	TGTGCCAGCAGTTTCGAGCCCCATCCGGGACAGCTTGGCTACACCTTC	CASSFEPHPGQLGYTF
few	TRBV27	.	TRBJ2-7	TGTGCCAGCAGTTTAGGGAGAAGGGAGTACTTC	CASSLGRREYF
.	TRBV12-3/TRBV12-4	TRBD1	TRBJ2-7	TGTGCCAGCAGTTGGGACAGGGGCTACGAGCAGTACTTC	CASSWDRGYEQYF
.	TRBV6-6	TRBD2	TRBJ2-5	TGTGCCAGCAGTTACATGACTAGCGGGGTAGGAGAGACCCAGTACTTC	CASSYMTSGVGETQYF
.	TRBV28	.	TRBJ1-2	TGTGCCAGCAGTCACAACCGGGGTAACTATGGCTACACCTTC	CASSHNRGNYGYTF
.	TRBV7-8	.	TRBJ1-5	TGTGCCAGCAGCGTAGGGGAGGGGGTTCAGCCCCAGCATTTT	CASSVGEGVQPQHF
.	TRBV16	.	TRBJ1-5	TGTGCCAGCAGCCCTAACCACAATCAGCCCCAGCATTTT	CASSPNHNQPQHF
.	TRBV3-1/TRBV3-2	.	TRBJ1-1	TGTGCCAGCAGCCAAGTAGTGAACACTGAAGCTTTCTTT	CASSQVVNTEAFF
.	TRBV27	.	TRBJ2-2	TGTGCCAGCAGGGGCCCCAACACCGGGGAGCTGTTTTTT	CASRGPNTGELFF
.	TRBV3-1/TRBV3-2	TRBD1	TRBJ1-6	TGTGCCAGCAGCCAAGCGACAGGGTGGTCACCCCTCCACTTT	CASSQATGWSPLHF
.	TRBV7-9	.	TRBJ1-2	TGTGCCAGCAGCTTAGATCCCGGGTATGGGGGCTACACCTTC	CASSLDPGYGGYTF
.	TRBV30	.	TRBJ1-4	TGTGCCTGGAGTTGGGCAGGGAAAGAAAAACTGTTTTTT	CAWSWAGKEKLFF
.	TRBV5-1	.	TRBJ1-1	TGCGCCAGCAGCTCGGGGGTGACCGAAGCTTTCTTT	CASSSGVTEAFF
.	TRBV28	TRBD1	TRBJ2-2	TGTGCCAGCAGTTCCGGGACAGGGGTCACCGGGGAGCTGTTTTTT	CASSSGTGVTGELFF
.	TRBV7-2	TRBD2	TRBJ2-7	TGTGCCAGCAGTTCTTTGGGGGGGGGTTTAAACGAGCAGTACTTC	CASSSLGGGLNEQYF
.	TRBV7-9	.	TRBJ1-4	TGTGCCAGCAGCTTGCAGCCTAGCGAAAAACTGTTTTTT	CASSLQPSEKLFF
.	TRBV21-1	.	TRBJ1-2	TGTGCCAGCAGCAAACCCGGGACACAAGGCGGAGGCTACACCTTC	CASSKPGTQGGGYTF
.	TRBV5-1	.	TRBJ2-3	TGCGCCAGCTCCCACACCGTTTCTAGCACAGATACGCAGTATTTT	CASSHTVSSTDTQYF
.	TRBV3-1/TRBV3-2	.	TRBJ1-6	TGTGCCAGCAGCCAAGATCTTACAGCTGGGTCACCCCTCCACTTT	CASSQDLTAGSPLHF
.	TRBV5-1	.	TRBJ2-7	TGCGCCAGCAGCTTGGGGGGCAGCGTGATATCCCATATCTACGAGCAGTACTTC	CASSLGGSVISHIYEQYF
few	TRBV24-1	TRBD1	TRBJ1-5	TGTGCCACCGGTGTTGACAGGGCCTTCCTTGGCAATCAGCCCCAGCATTTT	CATGVDRAFLGNQPQHF
.	TRBV5-3	.	TRBJ2-1	TGTGCCAGAAGCTTTCTTGGGCATACCTACAATGAGCAGTTCTTC	CARSFLGHTYNEQFF
.	TRBV9	.	TRBJ2-2	TGTGCCAGCAGCGTAGTAGGAGCGAACACCGGGGAGCTGTTTTTT	CASSVVGANTGELFF